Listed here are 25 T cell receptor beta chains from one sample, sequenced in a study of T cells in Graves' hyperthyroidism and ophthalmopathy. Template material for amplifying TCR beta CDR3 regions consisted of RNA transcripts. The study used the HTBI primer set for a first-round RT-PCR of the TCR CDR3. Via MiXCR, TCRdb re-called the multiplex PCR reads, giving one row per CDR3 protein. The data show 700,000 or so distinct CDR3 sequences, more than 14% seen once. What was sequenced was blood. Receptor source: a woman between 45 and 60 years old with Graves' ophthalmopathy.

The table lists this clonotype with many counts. In nucleotides, the CDR3 is TGTGCCAGCAACGGGCTCATCTCCTACGAGCAGTACTTC. Amino acids: CASNGLISYEQYF. This rearrangement joins TRBV28 to TRBJ2-7; no firm D call. CDR3 size: 13 residues. Germline assignment: CDR1 MDHEN and CDR2 SYDVKM. The V end was cut by 7 bases, the J end by 0 bases, with 10 bases between. Supplemented by reference TRBV28 and TRBJ2-7, the full variable domain reads DVKVTQSSRYLVKRTGEKVFLECVQDMDHENMFWYRQDPGLGLRLIYFSYDVKMKEKGDIPEGYSVSREKKERFSLILESASTNQTSMYLCASNGLISYEQYFGPGTRLTVT.

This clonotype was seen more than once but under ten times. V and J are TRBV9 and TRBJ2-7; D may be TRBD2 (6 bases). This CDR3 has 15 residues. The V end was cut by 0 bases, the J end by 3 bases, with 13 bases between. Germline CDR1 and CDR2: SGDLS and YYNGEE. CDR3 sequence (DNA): TGTGCCAGCAGCGTAGGGGACTCTAGTCTCTACGAGCAGTACTTC. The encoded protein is CASSVGDSSLYEQYF.

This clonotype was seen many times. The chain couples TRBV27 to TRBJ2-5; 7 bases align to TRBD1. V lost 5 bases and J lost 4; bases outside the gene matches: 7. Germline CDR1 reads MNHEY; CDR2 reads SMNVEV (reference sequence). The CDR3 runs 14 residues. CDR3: CASSPSTGSETQYF. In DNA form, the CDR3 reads TGTGCCAGCAGTCCCTCGACAGGGTCAGAGACCCAGTACTTC.

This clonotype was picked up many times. CDR3 DNA: TGCAGTGCCCAAAGCGGGGCGAACACCGGGGAGCTGTTTTTT. Translated, it gives CSAQSGANTGELFF. The chain has TRBV20-1 and TRBJ2-2; 7 nucleotides agree with TRBD2. The CDR3 has 14 residues. Trimming cost V 6 bases and J 0 bases; bases outside gene matches: 4. Germline assignment: CDR1 DFQATT and CDR2 SNEGSKA (reference sequence).

The chain's CDR3 is CASSLEFGELFF. DNA of the CDR3: TGTGCCAGCAGCCTGGAATTCGGGGAGCTGTTTTTT. This chain links TRBV7-9 with TRBJ2-2; D gene ambiguous. The CDR3 has 12 amino acids. V was cut by 5 bases and J by 7 bases, with 8 bases left in between. CDR1 and CDR2 (germline): SEHNR, FQNEAQ (reference sequence).

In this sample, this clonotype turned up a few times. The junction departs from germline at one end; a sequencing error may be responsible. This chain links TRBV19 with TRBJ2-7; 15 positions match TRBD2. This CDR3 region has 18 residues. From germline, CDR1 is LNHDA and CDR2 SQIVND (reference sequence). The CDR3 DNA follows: TGTGCCAGCAGTAAGGGGGGACTAGCGGGAGGCCTCTCCTACGAGCAGTACTTC. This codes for CASSKGGLAGGLSYEQYF.

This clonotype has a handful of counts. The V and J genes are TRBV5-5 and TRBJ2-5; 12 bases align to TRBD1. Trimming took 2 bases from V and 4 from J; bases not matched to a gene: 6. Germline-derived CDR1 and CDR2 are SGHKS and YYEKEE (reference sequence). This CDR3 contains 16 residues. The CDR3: CASSLRDRGQGETQYF. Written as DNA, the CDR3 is TGTGCCAGCAGCTTACGGGACAGGGGGCAGGGAGAGACCCAGTACTTC.

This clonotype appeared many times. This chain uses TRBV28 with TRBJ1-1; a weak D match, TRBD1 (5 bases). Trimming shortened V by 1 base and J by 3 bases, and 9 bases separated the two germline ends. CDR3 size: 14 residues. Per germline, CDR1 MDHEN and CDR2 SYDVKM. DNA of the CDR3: TGTGCCAGCAGTTTATTGGCAGGGTACACTGAAGCTTTCTTT. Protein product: CASSLLAGYTEAFF.

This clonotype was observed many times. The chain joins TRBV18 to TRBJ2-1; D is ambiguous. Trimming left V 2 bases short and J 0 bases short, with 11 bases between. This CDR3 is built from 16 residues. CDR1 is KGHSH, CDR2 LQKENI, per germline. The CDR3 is CASSPKQLSSYNEQFF. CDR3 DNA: TGTGCCAGCTCACCAAAACAGTTAAGCTCCTACAATGAGCAGTTCTTC.

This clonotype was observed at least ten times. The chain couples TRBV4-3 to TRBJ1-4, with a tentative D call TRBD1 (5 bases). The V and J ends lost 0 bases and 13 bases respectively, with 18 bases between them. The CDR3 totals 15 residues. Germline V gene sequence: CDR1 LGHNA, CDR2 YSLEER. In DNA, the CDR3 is TGCGCCAGCAGCCAAGATTTCCCCGGGGGAAAAGTACTGTTTTTT. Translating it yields CASSQDFPGGKVLFF.

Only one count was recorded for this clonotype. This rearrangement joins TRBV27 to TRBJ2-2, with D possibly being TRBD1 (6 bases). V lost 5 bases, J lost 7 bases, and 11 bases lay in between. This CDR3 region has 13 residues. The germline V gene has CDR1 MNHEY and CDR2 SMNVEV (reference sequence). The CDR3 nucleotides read TGTGCCAGCAGTACAGGGTTTAACGGGGAGCTGTTTTTT. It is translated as CASSTGFNGELFF.

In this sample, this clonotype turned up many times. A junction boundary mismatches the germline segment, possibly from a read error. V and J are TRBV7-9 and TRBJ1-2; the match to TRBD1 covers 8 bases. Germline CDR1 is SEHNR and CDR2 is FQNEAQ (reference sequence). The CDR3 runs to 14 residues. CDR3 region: CASSLGQGLYGYTF. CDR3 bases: TGTGCCAGCAGTTTAGGACAGGGCCTTTATGGCTACACCTTC.

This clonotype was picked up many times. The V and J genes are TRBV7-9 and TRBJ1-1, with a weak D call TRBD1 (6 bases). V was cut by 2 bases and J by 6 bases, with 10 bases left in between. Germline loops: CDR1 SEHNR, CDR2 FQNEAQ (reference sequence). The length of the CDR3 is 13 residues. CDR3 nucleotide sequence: TGTGCCAGCAGCTTAACAGGGATGTCTGAAGCTTTCTTT. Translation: CASSLTGMSEAFF.

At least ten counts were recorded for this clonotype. CDR3 in DNA: TGCGCCAGCAGCTTGAACGGGGGCACAGATACGCAGTATTTT. Its protein product is CASSLNGGTDTQYF. The V call is TRBV5-1, the J call TRBJ2-3, with D perhaps matching TRBD2 (5 bases). This CDR3 spans 14 amino acids. From germline, CDR1 is SGHRS and CDR2 YFSETQ. Trimming cost V 1 base and J 1 base, with 7 bases left between them.

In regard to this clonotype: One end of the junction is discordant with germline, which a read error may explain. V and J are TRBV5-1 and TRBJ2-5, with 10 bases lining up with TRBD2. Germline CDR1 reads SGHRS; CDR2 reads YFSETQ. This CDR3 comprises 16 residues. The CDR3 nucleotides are TGCGCCAGCACCCCTTTGGGACTAGCGTACCATGAGACCCAGTACTTC. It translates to CASTPLGLAYHETQYF.

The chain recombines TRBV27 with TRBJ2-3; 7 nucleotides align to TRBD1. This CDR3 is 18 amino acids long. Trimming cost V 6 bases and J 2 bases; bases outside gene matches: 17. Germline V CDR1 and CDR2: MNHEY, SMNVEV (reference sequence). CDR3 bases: TGTGCCAGCAGCCCCCTGGGGACAGTACATACTAACACAGATACGCAGTATTTT. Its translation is CASSPLGTVHTNTDTQYF.

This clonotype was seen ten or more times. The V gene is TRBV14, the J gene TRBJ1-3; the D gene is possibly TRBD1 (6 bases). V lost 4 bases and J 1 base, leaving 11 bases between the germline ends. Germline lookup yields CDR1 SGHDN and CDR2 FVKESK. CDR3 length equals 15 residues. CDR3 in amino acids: CASSPGQSSGNTIYF. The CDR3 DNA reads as TGTGCCAGCAGCCCCGGACAGTCGTCTGGAAACACCATATATTTT.

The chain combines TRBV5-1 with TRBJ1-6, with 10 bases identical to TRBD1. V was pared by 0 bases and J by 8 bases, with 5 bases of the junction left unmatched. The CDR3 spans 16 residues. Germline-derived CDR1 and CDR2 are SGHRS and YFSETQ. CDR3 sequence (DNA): TGCGCCAGCAGCTTGGCCACGGGACAGGGGCATTCACCCCTCCACTTT. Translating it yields CASSLATGQGHSPLHF.

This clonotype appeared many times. The CDR3 nucleotides are TGTGCCAGCAGCGGTAGGTCCCGGGAGCAGTTCTTC. It translates to CASSGRSREQFF. V is TRBV7-8 and J is TRBJ2-1; D gene uncertain. This CDR3 region has 12 residues. Germline-derived CDR1 and CDR2 are SGHVS and FQNEAQ. Deletions cut 5 bases from V and 10 bases from J, with 12 bases between.

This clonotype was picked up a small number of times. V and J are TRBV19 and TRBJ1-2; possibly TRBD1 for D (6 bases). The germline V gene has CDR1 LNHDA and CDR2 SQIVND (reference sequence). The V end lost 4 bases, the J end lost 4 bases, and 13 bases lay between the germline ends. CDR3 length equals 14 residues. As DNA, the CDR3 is TGTGCCAGTAGTAGAAGCCGGGACACCTATGGCTACACCTTC. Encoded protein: CASSRSRDTYGYTF.

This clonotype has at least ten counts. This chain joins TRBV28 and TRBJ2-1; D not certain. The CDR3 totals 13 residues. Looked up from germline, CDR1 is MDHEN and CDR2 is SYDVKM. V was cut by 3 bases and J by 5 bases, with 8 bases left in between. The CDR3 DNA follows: TGTGCCAGCAGTTTGAGCCGAGACAATGAGCAGTTCTTC. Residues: CASSLSRDNEQFF.

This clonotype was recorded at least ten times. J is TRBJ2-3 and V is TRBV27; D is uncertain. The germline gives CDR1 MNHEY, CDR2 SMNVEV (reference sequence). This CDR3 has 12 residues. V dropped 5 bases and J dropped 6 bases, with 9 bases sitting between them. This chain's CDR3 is CASSPRLDTQYF. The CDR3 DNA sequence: TGTGCCAGCAGTCCTCGTCTGGATACGCAGTATTTT.

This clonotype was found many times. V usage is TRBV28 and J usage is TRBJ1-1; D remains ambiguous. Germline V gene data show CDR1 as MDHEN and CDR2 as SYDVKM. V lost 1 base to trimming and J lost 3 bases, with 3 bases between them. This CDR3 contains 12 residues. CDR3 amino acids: CASSLSYTEAFF. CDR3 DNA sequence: TGTGCCAGCAGTTTATCGTACACTGAAGCTTTCTTT.

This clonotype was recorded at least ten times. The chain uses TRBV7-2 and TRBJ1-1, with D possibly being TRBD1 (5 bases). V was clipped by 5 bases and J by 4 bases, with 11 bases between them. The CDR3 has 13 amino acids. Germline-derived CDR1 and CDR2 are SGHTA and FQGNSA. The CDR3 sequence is CASSPGTFTEAFF. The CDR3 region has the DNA TGTGCCAGCAGCCCGGGGACTTTCACTGAAGCTTTCTTT.

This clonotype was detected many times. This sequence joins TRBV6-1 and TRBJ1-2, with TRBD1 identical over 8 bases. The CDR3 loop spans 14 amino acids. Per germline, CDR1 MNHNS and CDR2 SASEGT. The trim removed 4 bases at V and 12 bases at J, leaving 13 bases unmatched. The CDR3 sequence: CASSVDRGLALDTF. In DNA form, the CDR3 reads TGTGCCAGCAGTGTCGACAGGGGTCTGGCTTTGGACACCTTC.